This T cell receptor (beta chain) was retrieved from a study of blood T cell repertoires in COVID-19. Study-level background: Specimens from acute and convalescent COVID-19 originated in the United States, Italy and Spain.

TCRdb keeps only in-frame clones here, not all; method: immunoSEQ multiplex PCR. The sample lists approximately 170,000 clones, about four fifths occurring once. V shed 6 bases and J 4 bases; nucleotides not matched to a gene: 2. The CDR3 contains 12 residues. Germline CDR1 LNHDA, CDR2 SQIVND (reference sequence). The sample was peripheral blood. The V gene is TRBV19, the J gene TRBJ2-5, with 7 positions matching TRBD2. This receptor was obtained from a human donor with acute or convalescent COVID-19. The donor label of this sample is uncertain. DNA of the CDR3: TGTGCCAGTAGCTTAGCGGGAGAGACCCAGTACTTC. Its protein product is CASSLAGETQYF.